This passage covers 9 T cell receptor beta chains from one sample sequenced in a study of blood T cell repertoires in COVID-19. Assay: immunoSEQ multiplex PCR; the TCRdb copy retains only in-frame clones and omits some. The sample includes about 76,000 clones, 70% to 90% seen only once; the top ten take around 9.9%. The material sequenced was peripheral blood. The receptors stem from a man aged 60 to 75 with COVID-19, enrolled during active disease.

This rearrangement joins TRBV5-1 to TRBJ2-3, with D possibly matching TRBD2 (5 bases). Germline V gene lookup returns CDR1 SGHRS and CDR2 YFSETQ. Trimming took off 7 bases at V and 5 bases at J, with 17 bases between the two ends. This CDR3 comprises 14 residues. CDR3 sequence reads: CASGQEASRDTQYF. In DNA, the CDR3 is TGCGCCAGCGGTCAGGAGGCCTCCAGAGATACGCAGTATTTT.

This chain connects TRBV19 to TRBJ1-5; D ambiguous. V lost 5 bases and J lost 0, with 11 bases in between. The CDR3 totals 15 residues. CDR1 and CDR2 (germline): LNHDA, SQIVND (reference sequence). The CDR3 DNA sequence: TGTGCCAGTAGTGAGGAATTTTATAGCAATCAGCCCCAGCATTTT. Protein product: CASSEEFYSNQPQHF.

The chain couples TRBV5-4 to TRBJ1-2; D may be TRBD1 (5 bases). The CDR3 is 14 residues long. V was pared by 0 bases and J by 4 bases, with 10 bases between. Germline loops: CDR1 SGHNT, CDR2 YYREEE (reference sequence). The CDR3 nucleotides read TGTGCCAGCAGCTTGGCAGGGCCACCCTATGGCTACACCTTC. This codes for CASSLAGPPYGYTF.

The chain combines TRBV11-3 with TRBJ2-2, with D unclear. The CDR3 runs to 13 residues. V was cut by 5 bases and J by 5 bases, with 9 bases left in between. Germline CDR1 reads SGHNT; CDR2 reads YENEEA. The CDR3 is CASSLSVTGELFF. Written as DNA, the CDR3 is TGTGCCAGCAGCCTCTCGGTTACCGGGGAGCTGTTTTTT.

The V and J genes are TRBV12-3 or TRBV12-4 and TRBJ2-2; D is uncertain. V was shortened by 3 bases and J by 4 bases, with 6 bases between the two germline ends. The CDR3 runs to 13 residues. The CDR3: CASSFISTGELFF. The DNA of the CDR3 is TGTGCCAGCAGTTTTATCTCCACCGGGGAGCTGTTTTTT.

The chain recombines TRBV5-1 with TRBJ1-1; D might be TRBD1 (6 bases). Germline lookup yields CDR1 SGHRS and CDR2 YFSETQ. The CDR3 has 13 residues. V lost 3 bases and J 4 bases, leaving 10 bases between the germline ends. The CDR3 sequence is CASSYGGPTEAFF. The CDR3 DNA follows: TGCGCCAGCAGCTACGGGGGGCCCACTGAAGCTTTCTTT.

This rearrangement joins TRBV19 to TRBJ2-7, with D tentatively TRBD1 (6 bases). V was clipped by 4 bases and J by 7 bases, with 17 bases between them. Germline values: CDR1 LNHDA, CDR2 SQIVND (reference sequence). The CDR3 loop spans 14 amino acids. The CDR3 DNA is TGTGCCAGTAGTACAACCTGGGACAACGGGGAGCAGTACTTC. Its protein is CASSTTWDNGEQYF.

The genes are TRBV18 and TRBJ1-6; the match to TRBD1 covers 7 bases. Germline-derived CDR1 and CDR2 are KGHSH and LQKENI. The CDR3 sequence is 16 residues long. With V trimmed by 6 bases and J by 10 bases, 15 bases remained unmatched. The CDR3 coding sequence is TGTGCCAGCTCCCCAGGGTACGGGACAGAAGGCTCACCCCTCCACTTT. Protein: CASSPGYGTEGSPLHF.

The chain recombines TRBV6-5 with TRBJ1-5; possibly TRBD1 for D (5 bases). The CDR3 has 14 amino acids. Per the germline V gene, CDR1 is MNHEY and CDR2 is SVGAGI. V was cut by 6 bases and J by 5 bases, with 14 bases left in between. This CDR3 reads CASRNGGGDQPQHF. The CDR3 DNA reads as TGTGCCAGCAGAAACGGGGGTGGGGATCAGCCCCAGCATTTT.